The 5 T cell receptor beta chains presented below share a single source sample, sequenced in a study of blood T cell repertoires in COVID-19. TCRdb's copy holds only in-frame clones and misses some; the assay was immunoSEQ multiplex PCR. The table lists approximately 260,000 clones, about 86% of them singletons. Sequenced: peripheral blood. The receptor source for this set is a man aged 18 to 30 with active or convalescent COVID-19.

The chain recombines TRBV27 with TRBJ1-2; possible D gene TRBD1, 6 bases. V gave up 0 bases and J gave up 4 bases, with 12 bases separating them. Germline V gene data show CDR1 as MNHEY and CDR2 as SMNVEV (reference sequence). The CDR3 has 15 residues. CDR3 residues: CASSLSWTDPYGYTF. DNA for the CDR3: TGTGCCAGCAGTTTATCGTGGACAGACCCCTATGGCTACACCTTC.

This clone appeared once. The V gene is TRBV30, the J gene TRBJ2-3; possibly TRBD2 for D (6 bases). Looked up from germline, CDR1 is GTSNPN and CDR2 is SVGIG (reference sequence). This CDR3 spans 15 amino acids. V was trimmed by 2 bases and J by 1 base, leaving 13 bases between them. CDR3 residues: CAWSLAGLRTDTQYF. As DNA, the CDR3 is TGTGCCTGGAGTTTGGCGGGACTTCGCACAGATACGCAGTATTTT. Drawing the rest from reference TRBV30 and TRBJ2-3, the complete variable domain is SQTIHQWPATLVQPVGSPLSLECTVEGTSNPNLYWYRQAAGRGLQLLFYSVGIGQISSEVPQNLSASRPQDRQFILSSKKLLLSDSGFYLCAWSLAGLRTDTQYFGPGTRLTVL.

The chain carries TRBV19 and TRBJ1-2, with 9 bases lining up with TRBD1. Per the germline V gene, CDR1 is LNHDA and CDR2 is SQIVND (reference sequence). The CDR3 runs to 13 residues. V gave up 9 bases and J gave up 1 base; unmatched junction bases: 3. CDR3 sequence reads: CASTGGVNYGYTF. DNA for the CDR3: TGTGCCAGCACAGGGGGCGTTAACTATGGCTACACCTTC.

The chain couples TRBV30 to TRBJ1-2, with 9 bases matching TRBD1. Germline CDR1 and CDR2: GTSNPN and SVGIG (reference sequence). With V trimmed by 7 bases and J by 7 bases, 10 bases remained unmatched. This CDR3 region has 13 residues. The CDR3 here is CASRDRVYGGYTF. The CDR3 nucleotides are TGTGCCTCCCGGGACAGGGTATATGGTGGCTACACCTTC.

CDR3 residues: CASSFLGGVTDTQYF. DNA of the CDR3: TGTGCCAGCAGCTTTCTGGGAGGGGTAACAGATACGCAGTATTTT. The V and J genes are TRBV7-6 and TRBJ2-3; 7 nucleotides agree with TRBD2. Germline V gene lookup returns CDR1 SGHVS and CDR2 FNYEAQ. The CDR3 loop spans 15 amino acids. The V gene end was trimmed by 3 bases and the J gene end by 3 bases; junction bases not matched to a gene: 6.